The present TCR beta chain was sequenced within a study of metastatic and nonmetastatic thyroid tumors. Through MiXCR, TCRdb re-clonotyped the PCR reads. The table records about 25,000 clones, about 20% of them present only once. Overall study results and limits: Significantly higher TCR beta diversity was reportedly seen in malignant thyroid tumors than benign nodules, in blood and tumor.

This clone was detected only once. Its antigen is currently unknown. Germline loops: CDR1 SGDLS, CDR2 YYNGEE. The V end was cut by 6 bases, the J end by 3 bases, with 17 bases between. The CDR3 runs to 15 residues. Patients had received no treatment of any kind before thyroid surgery. Sequencing used adjacent normal tissue. The V and J genes are TRBV9 and TRBJ2-3; perhaps TRBD2 as D (6 bases). The clonotype originates from a female donor with papillary thyroid cancer or a benign thyroid nodule (not recorded which). Some clones in this sample may be carry-over from other donors' samples. The CDR3 sequence is CASTMWGSGTDTQYF. CDR3 DNA sequence: TGTGCCAGCACCATGTGGGGGAGCGGGACAGATACGCAGTATTTT.